These T cell receptor beta chains were read from a single sample in a study of beta chain features in type 1 diabetes. Only in-frame clones appear in the TCRdb table, and some are missing; sequencing was by immunoSEQ multiplex PCR. Counted here are over 300,000 clones, less than 9.5% occurring once; the ten biggest clones make up less than 0.45%. Sequenced material: central memory CD4+ T cells from blood. All receptors derive from a young woman in good health. The CDR3 runs from the conserved cysteine through the conserved F or W. Each record gives: D gene, clone size, J gene, V gene, CDR3 length, CDR3 protein, CDR3 DNA. A D gene is named only where the DNA matches it firmly. Where a row states a size, it is once, few, many or the class of an expanded clone; other rows omit it.

d_gene: TRBD1
abundance: many
j_gene: TRBJ2-7
v_gene: TRBV7-9
len: 16
CDR3aa: CASSLSYRGGRYEQYF
CDR3nt: TGTGCCAGCAGCTTATCCTACAGGGGCGGCCGATACGAGCAGTACTTC

d_gene: .
abundance: .
j_gene: TRBJ2-7
v_gene: TRBV2
len: 12
CDR3aa: CASSVRGYEQYF
CDR3nt: TGTGCCAGCAGTGTGCGGGGATACGAGCAGTACTTC

d_gene: TRBD1
abundance: .
j_gene: TRBJ2-7
v_gene: TRBV7-3
len: 15
CDR3aa: CASSLTGGGHYEQYF
CDR3nt: TGTGCCAGCAGCTTAACAGGGGGCGGACACTACGAGCAGTACTTC

d_gene: .
abundance: few
j_gene: TRBJ2-5
v_gene: TRBV28
len: 16
CDR3aa: CASSLELQGWQETQYF
CDR3nt: TGTGCCAGCAGTTTAGAACTACAGGGTTGGCAAGAGACCCAGTACTTC

d_gene: .
abundance: .
j_gene: TRBJ2-7
v_gene: TRBV20-1
len: 11
CDR3aa: CSAQLSYEQYF
CDR3nt: TGCAGTGCCCAGTTGTCCTACGAGCAGTACTTC

d_gene: .
abundance: many
j_gene: TRBJ2-1
v_gene: TRBV7-9
len: 12
CDR3aa: CASSRPLSGQFF
CDR3nt: TGTGCCAGCAGCCGCCCCTTGTCTGGGCAGTTCTTC

d_gene: .
abundance: few
j_gene: TRBJ2-2
v_gene: TRBV27
len: 19
CDR3aa: CASSLSYVRQAQGTGELFF
CDR3nt: TGTGCCAGCAGTTTATCGTATGTGAGACAGGCCCAAGGAACCGGGGAGCTGTTTTTT

d_gene: .
abundance: few
j_gene: TRBJ2-1
v_gene: TRBV7-2
len: 15
CDR3aa: CASSLVVSSYNEQFF
CDR3nt: TGTGCCAGCAGCTTAGTGGTGAGCTCCTACAATGAGCAGTTCTTC

d_gene: .
abundance: once
j_gene: TRBJ2-6
v_gene: TRBV7-9
len: 16
CDR3aa: CASSLLLWSGANVLTF
CDR3nt: TGTGCCAGCAGCTTACTGTTGTGGTCTGGGGCCAACGTCCTGACTTTC

d_gene: .
abundance: .
j_gene: TRBJ2-2
v_gene: TRBV29-1
len: 15
CDR3aa: CSVVVQGANTGELFF
CDR3nt: TGCAGCGTTGTGGTACAGGGAGCTAACACCGGGGAGCTGTTTTTT

d_gene: .
abundance: .
j_gene: TRBJ1-3
v_gene: TRBV7-9
len: 15
CDR3aa: CASSLLRGPGNTIYF
CDR3nt: TGTGCCAGCAGCTTACTACGGGGACCTGGAAACACCATATATTTT

d_gene: .
abundance: .
j_gene: TRBJ2-2
v_gene: TRBV27
len: 16
CDR3aa: CASRPWDTTNTGELFF
CDR3nt: TGTGCCAGCCGTCCGTGGGACACTACAAACACCGGGGAGCTGTTTTTT

d_gene: TRBD2
abundance: few
j_gene: TRBJ2-6
v_gene: TRBV29-1
len: 18
CDR3aa: CSVESRAGGGTGANVLTF
CDR3nt: TGCAGCGTTGAAAGCAGAGCGGGAGGTGGCACTGGGGCCAACGTCCTGACTTTC

d_gene: .
abundance: once
j_gene: TRBJ1-4
v_gene: TRBV4-2
len: 18
CDR3aa: CASSLRGGATATNEKLFF
CDR3nt: TGTGCCAGCAGCCTCCGCGGGGGCGCAACGGCAACTAATGAAAAACTGTTTTTT

d_gene: TRBD2
abundance: .
j_gene: TRBJ2-3
v_gene: TRBV27
len: 14
CDR3aa: CASTGTSGTDTQYF
CDR3nt: TGTGCCAGCACTGGGACTAGCGGCACAGATACGCAGTATTTT

d_gene: .
abundance: few
j_gene: TRBJ2-1
v_gene: TRBV14
len: 11
CDR3aa: CASSQDTLLVF
CDR3nt: TGTGCCAGCAGCCAAGACACACTGCTGGTCTTC

d_gene: .
abundance: .
j_gene: TRBJ2-5
v_gene: TRBV20-1
len: 11
CDR3aa: CSVPSRGTQYF
CDR3nt: TGCAGTGTGCCCTCTCGGGGGACCCAGTACTTC

d_gene: .
abundance: few
j_gene: TRBJ2-5
v_gene: TRBV4-3
len: 16
CDR3aa: CASSSRAGVGQETQYF
CDR3nt: TGCGCCAGCAGCTCTCGGGCAGGGGTAGGCCAAGAGACCCAGTACTTC

d_gene: .
abundance: .
j_gene: TRBJ2-7
v_gene: TRBV27
len: 16
CDR3aa: CASSGRGNYRAGEQYF
CDR3nt: TGTGCCAGCAGTGGACGGGGTAACTACCGGGCGGGCGAGCAGTACTTC

d_gene: TRBD2
abundance: .
j_gene: TRBJ2-3
v_gene: TRBV29-1
len: 16
CDR3aa: CSVDHYRLAGTDTQYF
CDR3nt: TGCAGCGTTGACCACTACCGACTAGCAGGCACAGATACGCAGTATTTT

d_gene: TRBD1
abundance: many
j_gene: TRBJ2-1
v_gene: TRBV5-1
len: 15
CDR3aa: CASSIYRGASNEQFF
CDR3nt: TGCGCCAGCAGCATATACAGGGGGGCGTCGAATGAGCAGTTCTTC

d_gene: .
abundance: .
j_gene: TRBJ2-5
v_gene: TRBV5-1
len: 15
CDR3aa: CASSLASPPPMTQYF
CDR3nt: TGCGCCAGCAGCTTGGCCTCCCCCCCGCCGATGACCCAGTACTTC

d_gene: TRBD2
abundance: many
j_gene: TRBJ2-1
v_gene: TRBV6-1
len: 15
CDR3aa: CASSTTSGGYNEQFF
CDR3nt: TGTGCCAGCAGTACTACTAGCGGGGGTTACAATGAGCAGTTCTTC

d_gene: .
abundance: .
j_gene: TRBJ2-7
v_gene: TRBV2
len: 12
CDR3aa: CASRSRPYEQYF
CDR3nt: TGTGCCAGCAGATCGAGACCTTACGAGCAGTACTTC

d_gene: TRBD1
abundance: .
j_gene: TRBJ2-7
v_gene: TRBV5-1
len: 12
CDR3aa: CASSRDRVEQYF
CDR3nt: TGCGCCAGCAGCCGGGACAGGGTCGAGCAGTACTTC

d_gene: .
abundance: .
j_gene: TRBJ2-1
v_gene: TRBV11-2
len: 15
CDR3aa: CASRRGGISYNEQFF
CDR3nt: TGTGCCAGCCGAAGGGGCGGGATCTCCTACAATGAGCAGTTCTTC

d_gene: .
abundance: .
j_gene: TRBJ2-5
v_gene: TRBV7-7
len: 13
CDR3aa: CASSLTPQGSQYF
CDR3nt: TGTGCTAGCAGCTTAACCCCTCAAGGGAGCCAGTACTTC

d_gene: TRBD1
abundance: few
j_gene: TRBJ1-1
v_gene: TRBV7-3
len: 13
CDR3aa: CASSSQGDTEAFF
CDR3nt: TGTGCCAGCAGCTCCCAGGGGGACACTGAAGCTTTCTTT

d_gene: TRBD1
abundance: few
j_gene: TRBJ1-1
v_gene: TRBV2
len: 14
CDR3aa: CASRTGQGFTEAFF
CDR3nt: TGTGCCAGCAGGACGGGACAGGGATTCACTGAAGCTTTCTTT

d_gene: TRBD1
abundance: few
j_gene: TRBJ2-7
v_gene: TRBV6-5
len: 14
CDR3aa: CASSPNRGSYEQYF
CDR3nt: TGTGCCAGCAGCCCCAACAGGGGTTCCTACGAGCAGTACTTC

d_gene: TRBD2
abundance: few
j_gene: TRBJ2-1
v_gene: TRBV5-1
len: 14
CDR3aa: CASSIGLAANEQFF
CDR3nt: TGCGCCAGCAGCATAGGACTAGCGGCCAATGAGCAGTTCTTC

d_gene: .
abundance: few
j_gene: TRBJ2-7
v_gene: TRBV18
len: 15
CDR3aa: CASSPQRAGTGEQYF
CDR3nt: TGTGCCAGCTCACCACAGAGGGCAGGAACTGGCGAGCAGTACTTC

d_gene: .
abundance: many
j_gene: TRBJ2-7
v_gene: TRBV5-5
len: 16
CDR3aa: CASSLVWSQSSYEQYF
CDR3nt: TGTGCCAGCAGCTTGGTTTGGTCACAAAGCTCCTACGAGCAGTACTTC

d_gene: .
abundance: few
j_gene: TRBJ2-2
v_gene: TRBV18
len: 13
CDR3aa: CASSPYFDGELFF
CDR3nt: TGTGCCAGCTCACCGTATTTCGACGGGGAGCTGTTTTTT

d_gene: .
abundance: few
j_gene: TRBJ1-5
v_gene: TRBV6-6
len: 13
CDR3aa: CASSLTSGQPQHF
CDR3nt: TGTGCCAGCAGTCTCACCAGCGGCCAGCCCCAGCATTTT

d_gene: TRBD2
abundance: .
j_gene: TRBJ2-1
v_gene: TRBV27
len: 13
CDR3aa: CASSFSTREGLFF
CDR3nt: TGTGCCAGCAGTTTCTCCACCAGGGAGGGTTTGTTCTTC

d_gene: TRBD2
abundance: few
j_gene: TRBJ2-1
v_gene: TRBV7-9
len: 18
CDR3aa: CASSLRRVGLAVNNEQFF
CDR3nt: TGTGCCAGCAGCTTACGTCGGGTCGGGCTAGCGGTGAACAATGAGCAGTTCTTC

d_gene: .
abundance: few
j_gene: TRBJ2-3
v_gene: TRBV10-3
len: 14
CDR3aa: CAINTGAGTDTQYF
CDR3nt: TGTGCCATCAATACAGGAGCGGGCACAGATACGCAGTATTTT

d_gene: .
abundance: .
j_gene: TRBJ1-5
v_gene: TRBV7-6
len: 18
CDR3aa: CASSLDLGARAGNQPQHF
CDR3nt: TGTGCCAGCAGCTTAGATCTAGGGGCGAGGGCAGGCAATCAGCCCCAGCATTTT

d_gene: .
abundance: few
j_gene: TRBJ2-1
v_gene: TRBV25-1
len: 17
CDR3aa: CASSELGVGARYNEQFF
CDR3nt: TGTGCCAGCAGTGAATTGGGAGTGGGAGCAAGATACAATGAGCAGTTCTTC

d_gene: .
abundance: few
j_gene: TRBJ1-2
v_gene: TRBV5-1
len: 15
CDR3aa: CASSSLLDSPGGYTF
CDR3nt: TGCGCCAGCAGCTCCCTACTGGACAGCCCAGGAGGCTACACCTTC

d_gene: .
abundance: .
j_gene: TRBJ2-6
v_gene: TRBV5-1
len: 16
CDR3aa: CASSLVARSGANVLTF
CDR3nt: TGCGCCAGCAGCTTGGTAGCAAGATCTGGGGCCAACGTCCTGACTTTC

d_gene: .
abundance: .
j_gene: TRBJ2-1
v_gene: TRBV7-2
len: 16
CDR3aa: CASSQNAGTEYNEQFF
CDR3nt: TGTGCCAGCAGCCAAAACGCCGGGACGGAGTACAATGAGCAGTTCTTC

d_gene: .
abundance: .
j_gene: TRBJ2-1
v_gene: TRBV5-1
len: 12
CDR3aa: CASSLGRQEQFF
CDR3nt: TGCGCCAGCAGCCTTGGCCGTCAAGAGCAGTTCTTC

d_gene: .
abundance: few
j_gene: TRBJ1-2
v_gene: TRBV6-5
len: 13
CDR3aa: CASSYNAYYGYTF
CDR3nt: TGTGCCAGCAGTTATAATGCGTACTATGGCTACACCTTC

d_gene: .
abundance: many
j_gene: TRBJ2-1
v_gene: TRBV7-2
len: 15
CDR3aa: CASSPRRESYNEQFF
CDR3nt: TGTGCCAGCAGCCCGCGCAGGGAATCCTACAATGAGCAGTTCTTC

d_gene: .
abundance: few
j_gene: TRBJ1-4
v_gene: TRBV15
len: 12
CDR3aa: CATSIGNEKLFF
CDR3nt: TGTGCCACCAGCATAGGGAATGAAAAACTGTTTTTT

d_gene: TRBD2
abundance: .
j_gene: TRBJ2-5
v_gene: TRBV5-1
len: 15
CDR3aa: CASSFNGRAEETQYF
CDR3nt: TGCGCCAGCAGCTTTAACGGGAGGGCCGAGGAGACCCAGTACTTC

d_gene: .
abundance: few
j_gene: TRBJ2-6
v_gene: TRBV5-5
len: 18
CDR3aa: CASSLNNPLSSGANVLTF
CDR3nt: TGTGCCAGCAGCTTGAACAACCCCTTGAGCTCTGGGGCCAACGTCCTGACTTTC

d_gene: TRBD2
abundance: few
j_gene: TRBJ2-3
v_gene: TRBV7-6
len: 17
CDR3aa: CASSSGLAGVVTDTQYF
CDR3nt: TGTGCCAGCAGCTCGGGACTAGCGGGAGTAGTGACAGATACGCAGTATTTT

d_gene: TRBD1
abundance: few
j_gene: TRBJ2-7
v_gene: TRBV6-1
len: 13
CDR3aa: CASSESRAGGLHF
CDR3nt: TGTGCCAGCAGTGAATCGAGGGCAGGGGGCTTACACTTC

d_gene: TRBD1
abundance: few
j_gene: TRBJ1-1
v_gene: TRBV7-9
len: 15
CDR3aa: CASSLDTGANTEAFF
CDR3nt: TGTGCCAGCAGCTTAGATACAGGGGCGAACACTGAAGCTTTCTTT

d_gene: TRBD1
abundance: few
j_gene: TRBJ1-2
v_gene: TRBV10-3
len: 14
CDR3aa: CAITEGQDNYGYTF
CDR3nt: TGTGCCATCACCGAGGGACAGGACAACTATGGCTACACCTTC

d_gene: TRBD1
abundance: .
j_gene: TRBJ2-7
v_gene: TRBV5-1
len: 15
CDR3aa: CASTTTGGKSYEQYF
CDR3nt: TGCGCCAGCACAACAACAGGGGGGAAGTCCTACGAGCAGTACTTC

d_gene: .
abundance: few
j_gene: TRBJ2-2
v_gene: TRBV18
len: 13
CDR3aa: CASSFATTGELFF
CDR3nt: TGTGCCAGCTCATTTGCTACCACCGGGGAGCTGTTTTTT

d_gene: TRBD1
abundance: few
j_gene: TRBJ2-2
v_gene: TRBV6-5
len: 14
CDR3aa: CASSSTGLTGELFF
CDR3nt: TGTGCCAGCAGTTCGACAGGGCTTACCGGGGAGCTGTTTTTT

d_gene: .
abundance: .
j_gene: TRBJ1-3
v_gene: TRBV27
len: 13
CDR3aa: CASMGHSGNTIYF
CDR3nt: TGTGCCAGCATGGGTCACTCTGGAAACACCATATATTTT